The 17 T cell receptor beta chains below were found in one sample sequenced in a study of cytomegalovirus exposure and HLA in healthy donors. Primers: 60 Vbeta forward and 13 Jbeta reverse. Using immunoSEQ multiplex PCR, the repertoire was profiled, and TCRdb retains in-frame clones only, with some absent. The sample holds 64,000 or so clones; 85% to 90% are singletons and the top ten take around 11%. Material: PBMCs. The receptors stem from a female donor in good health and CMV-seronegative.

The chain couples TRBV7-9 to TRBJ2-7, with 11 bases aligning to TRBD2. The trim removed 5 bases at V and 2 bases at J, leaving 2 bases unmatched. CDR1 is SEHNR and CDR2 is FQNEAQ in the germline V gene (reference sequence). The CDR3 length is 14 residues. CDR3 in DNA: TGTGCCAGCAGCGGGGGACTAGCGGCCTACGAGCAGTACTTC. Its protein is CASSGGLAAYEQYF.

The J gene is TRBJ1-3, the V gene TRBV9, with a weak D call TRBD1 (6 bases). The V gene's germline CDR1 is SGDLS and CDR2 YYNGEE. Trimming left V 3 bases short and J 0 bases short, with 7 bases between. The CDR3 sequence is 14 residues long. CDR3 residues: CASSAQGSGNTIYF. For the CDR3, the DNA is TGTGCCAGCAGCGCACAGGGCTCTGGAAACACCATATATTTT.

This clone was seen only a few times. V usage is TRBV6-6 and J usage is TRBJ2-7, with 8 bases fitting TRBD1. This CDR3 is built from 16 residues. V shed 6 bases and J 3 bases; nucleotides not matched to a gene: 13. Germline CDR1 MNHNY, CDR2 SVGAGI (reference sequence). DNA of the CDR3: TGTGCCAGCAGAGAAACGATCCGCGGACAGGGCTACGAGCAGTACTTC. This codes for CASRETIRGQGYEQYF.

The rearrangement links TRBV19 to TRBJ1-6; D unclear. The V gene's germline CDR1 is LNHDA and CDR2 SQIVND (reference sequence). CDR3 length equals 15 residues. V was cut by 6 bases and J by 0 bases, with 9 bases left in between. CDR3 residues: CASRRGSSYNSPLHF. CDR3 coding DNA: TGTGCCAGTAGGCGAGGGAGCTCCTATAATTCACCCCTCCACTTT.

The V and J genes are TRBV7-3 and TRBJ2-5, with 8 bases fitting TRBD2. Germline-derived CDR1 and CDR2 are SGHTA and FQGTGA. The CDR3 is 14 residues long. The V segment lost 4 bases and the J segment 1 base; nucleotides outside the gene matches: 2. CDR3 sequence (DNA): TGTGCCAGCAGCTCGGGGGGGCCCCAAGAGACCCAGTACTTC. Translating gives CASSSGGPQETQYF.

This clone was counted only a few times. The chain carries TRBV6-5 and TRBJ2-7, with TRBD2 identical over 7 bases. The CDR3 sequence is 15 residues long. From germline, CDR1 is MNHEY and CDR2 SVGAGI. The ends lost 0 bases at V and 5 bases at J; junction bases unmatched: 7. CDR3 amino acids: CASSYSGTISDEQYF. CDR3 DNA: TGTGCCAGCAGTTACTCCGGGACTATTTCCGACGAGCAGTACTTC.

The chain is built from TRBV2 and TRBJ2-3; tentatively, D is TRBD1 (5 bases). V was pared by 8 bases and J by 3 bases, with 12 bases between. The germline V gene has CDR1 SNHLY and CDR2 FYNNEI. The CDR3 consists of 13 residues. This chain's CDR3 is CASGRSGTDTQYF. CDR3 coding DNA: TGTGCCAGCGGTCGGTCAGGGACAGATACGCAGTATTTT. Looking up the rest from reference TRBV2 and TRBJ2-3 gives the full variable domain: EPEVTQTPSHQVTQMGQEVILRCVPISNHLYFYWYRQILGQKVEFLVSFYNNEISEKSEIFDDQFSVERPDGSNFTLKIRSTKLEDSAMYFCASGRSGTDTQYFGPGTRLTVL.

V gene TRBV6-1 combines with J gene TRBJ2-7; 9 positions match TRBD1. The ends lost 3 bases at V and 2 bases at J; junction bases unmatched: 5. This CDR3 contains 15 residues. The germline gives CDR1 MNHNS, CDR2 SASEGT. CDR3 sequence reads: CASSDGTGFTYEQYF. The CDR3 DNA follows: TGTGCCAGCAGTGATGGGACAGGGTTCACCTACGAGCAGTACTTC.

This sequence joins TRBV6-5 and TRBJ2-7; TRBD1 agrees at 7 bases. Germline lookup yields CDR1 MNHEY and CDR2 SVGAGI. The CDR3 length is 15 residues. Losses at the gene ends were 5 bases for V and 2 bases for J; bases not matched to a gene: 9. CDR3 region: CASSVHQGTAYEQYF. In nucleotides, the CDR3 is TGTGCCAGCAGTGTCCACCAAGGGACAGCCTACGAGCAGTACTTC.

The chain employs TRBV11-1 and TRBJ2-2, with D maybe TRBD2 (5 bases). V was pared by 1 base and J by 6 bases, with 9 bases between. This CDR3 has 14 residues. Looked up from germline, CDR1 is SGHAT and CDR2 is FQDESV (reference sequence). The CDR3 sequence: CASSLELGAGELFF. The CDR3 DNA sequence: TGTGCCAGCAGCTTAGAACTCGGGGCCGGGGAGCTGTTTTTT.

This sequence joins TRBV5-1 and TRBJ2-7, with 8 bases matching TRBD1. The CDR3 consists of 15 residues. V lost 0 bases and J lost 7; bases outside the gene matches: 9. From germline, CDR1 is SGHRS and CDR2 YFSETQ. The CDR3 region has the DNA TGCGCCAGCAGCTTGGGGACAGGGAGGACGGAAGAGCAGTACTTC. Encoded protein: CASSLGTGRTEEQYF.

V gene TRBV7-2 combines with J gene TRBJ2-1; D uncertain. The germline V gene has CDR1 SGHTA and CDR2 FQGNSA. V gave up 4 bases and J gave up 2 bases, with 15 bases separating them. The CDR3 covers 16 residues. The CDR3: CASSSPIGAAYNEQFF. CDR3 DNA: TGTGCCAGCAGCTCCCCAATCGGCGCGGCCTACAATGAGCAGTTCTTC.

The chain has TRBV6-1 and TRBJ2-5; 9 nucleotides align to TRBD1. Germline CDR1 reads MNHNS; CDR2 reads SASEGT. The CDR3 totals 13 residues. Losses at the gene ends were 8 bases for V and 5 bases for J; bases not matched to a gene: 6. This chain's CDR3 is CASCRDRDETQYF. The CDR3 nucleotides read TGTGCCAGCTGTCGGGACAGGGACGAGACCCAGTACTTC.

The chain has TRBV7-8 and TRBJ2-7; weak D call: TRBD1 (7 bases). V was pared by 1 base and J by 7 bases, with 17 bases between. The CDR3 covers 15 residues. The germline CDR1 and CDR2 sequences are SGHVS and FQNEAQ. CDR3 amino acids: CASSLGQGGPEEQYF. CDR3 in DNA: TGTGCCAGCAGCTTAGGACAGGGAGGACCGGAAGAGCAGTACTTC. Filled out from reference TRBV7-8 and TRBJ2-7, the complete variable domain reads GAGVSQSPRYKVAKRGQDVALRCDPISGHVSLFWYQQALGQGPEFLTYFQNEAQLDKSGLPSDRFFAERPEGSVSTLKIQRTQQEDSAVYLCASSLGQGGPEEQYFGPGTRLTVT.

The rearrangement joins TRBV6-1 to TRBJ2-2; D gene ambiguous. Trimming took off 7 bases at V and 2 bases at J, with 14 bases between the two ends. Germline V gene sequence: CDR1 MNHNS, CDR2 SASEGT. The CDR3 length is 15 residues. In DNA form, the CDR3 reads TGTGCCAGCACCCCACGCGACTTCAACACCGGGGAGCTGTTTTTT. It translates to CASTPRDFNTGELFF.

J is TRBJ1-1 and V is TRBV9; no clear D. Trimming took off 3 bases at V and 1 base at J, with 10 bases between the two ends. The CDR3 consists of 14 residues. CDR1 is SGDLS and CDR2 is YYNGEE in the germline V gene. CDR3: CASSADTSNTEAFF. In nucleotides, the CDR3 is TGTGCCAGCAGCGCCGACACTTCGAACACTGAAGCTTTCTTT.

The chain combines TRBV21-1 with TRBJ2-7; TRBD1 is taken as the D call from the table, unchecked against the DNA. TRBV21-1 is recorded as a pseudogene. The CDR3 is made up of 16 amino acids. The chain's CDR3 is CASHNSRSDMVYEQYF. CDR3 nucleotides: TGTGCCAGCCACAACTCCCGATCGGACATGGTGTACGAGCAGTACTTC.